This T cell receptor (beta chain) emerged from a study of cytomegalovirus exposure and HLA in healthy donors. Trimming removed 4 bases at V and 1 base at J, with 16 bases between. Germline CDR1 reads MNHEY; CDR2 reads SVGAGI. The CDR3 is 16 amino acids. It was with 60 Vbeta and 13 Jbeta primers that the PCR ran. Only in-frame clones appear in the TCRdb table, and some are missing; sequencing was by immunoSEQ multiplex PCR. The sample consists of about 93,000 clones, less than 80% of them appearing once. The chain is built from TRBV6-5 and TRBJ1-1; weak D call: TRBD1 (5 bases). The sequenced material came from PBMCs. The sequence derives from a woman between 40 and 50 years old in good health and CMV-seronegative. The DNA of the CDR3 is TGTGCCAGCAGTTCGTCCTGGGGGGGGTGGAACACTGAAGCTTTCTTT. Its protein product is CASSSSWGGWNTEAFF.